This TCR beta chain appears in the sequencing data of a study of identical twins. Whole-study findings and limits: Those out-of-frame alpha sequences shared by twins showed an excess of low generation probability.

Germline V gives CDR1 SGDLS, CDR2 YYNGEE. Trimming pared 0 bases from V and 3 bases from J, leaving 15 bases between. CDR3 length: 16 residues. Template switching (which added a universal primer site) was used, and cDNA carried unique molecular identifiers. A single record per CDR3 protein comes from TCRdb applying MiXCR to the 5' RACE reads. The sample shows about 570,000 distinct CDR3 sequences, 9.6% of them seen only once. All donors were healthy Caucasians. Regarding this clonotype: Its antigen is not known.

These records were also assigned to another study, of yellow fever vaccine responses in identical twins.

Specimen: PBMCs. This receptor was obtained from a woman under 30 in good health. The rearrangement uses TRBV9 and TRBJ2-5; possibly TRBD1 or TRBD2 for D (5 bases each). The CDR3 region is CASSVGVGPPEETQYF. The CDR3 DNA follows: TGTGCCAGCAGCGTAGGGGTGGGACCTCCCGAAGAGACCCAGTACTTC.